This T cell receptor (beta chain) was captured in a study of shared clonotypes between healthy human individuals. Here immunoSEQ multiplex PCR was the method, and the copy in TCRdb shows in-frame clones only, minus some. The data contain approximately 2.1 million clones, about 92% of them seen just once; the ten biggest clones take up under 0.45%. The CDR3 totals 14 residues. With V trimmed by 6 bases and J by 6 bases, 4 bases remained unmatched. CDR1 is MNHEY, CDR2 SVGAGI, per germline. The chain employs TRBV6-5 and TRBJ2-3, with 12 positions matching TRBD1. The specimen was naive CD4+ T cells from PBMCs. Subset: CD45RA+ positively selected. The clonotype originates from a young man in good health. Some clones in this sample may be carry-over from other donors' samples. CDR3 DNA sequence: TGTGCCAGCAGACCGGGACAGGGGGCGGATACGCAGTATTTT. It specifies CASRPGQGADTQYF.